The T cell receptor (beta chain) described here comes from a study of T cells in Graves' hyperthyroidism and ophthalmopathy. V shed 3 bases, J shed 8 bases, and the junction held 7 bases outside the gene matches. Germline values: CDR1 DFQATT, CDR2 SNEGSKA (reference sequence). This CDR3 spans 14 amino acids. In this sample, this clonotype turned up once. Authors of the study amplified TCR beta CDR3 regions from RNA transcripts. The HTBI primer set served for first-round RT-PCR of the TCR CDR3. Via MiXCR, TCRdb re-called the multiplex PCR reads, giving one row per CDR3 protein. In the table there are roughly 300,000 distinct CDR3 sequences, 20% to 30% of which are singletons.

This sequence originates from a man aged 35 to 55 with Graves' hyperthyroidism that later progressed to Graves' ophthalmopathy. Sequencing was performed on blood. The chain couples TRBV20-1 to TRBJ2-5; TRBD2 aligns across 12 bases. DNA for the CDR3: TGCAGTGCTAGGCTAACTAGCGGGGGGCCCACCCAGTACTTC. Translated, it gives CSARLTSGGPTQYF.